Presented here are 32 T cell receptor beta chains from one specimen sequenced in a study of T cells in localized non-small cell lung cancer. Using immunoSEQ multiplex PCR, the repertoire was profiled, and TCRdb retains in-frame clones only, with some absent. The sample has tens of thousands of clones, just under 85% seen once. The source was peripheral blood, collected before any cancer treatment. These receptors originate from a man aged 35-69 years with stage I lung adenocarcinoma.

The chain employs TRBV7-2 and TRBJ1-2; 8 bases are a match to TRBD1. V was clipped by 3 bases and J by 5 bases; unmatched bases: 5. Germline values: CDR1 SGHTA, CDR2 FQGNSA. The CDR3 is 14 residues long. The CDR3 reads CASSLDRALYGYTF. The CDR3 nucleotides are TGTGCCAGCAGCTTGGACAGGGCCCTATATGGCTACACCTTC.

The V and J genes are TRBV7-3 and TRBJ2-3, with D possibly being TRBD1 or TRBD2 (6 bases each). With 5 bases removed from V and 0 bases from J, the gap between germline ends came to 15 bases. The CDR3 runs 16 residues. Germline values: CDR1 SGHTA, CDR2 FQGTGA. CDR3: CASSARGAASTDTQYF. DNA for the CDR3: TGTGCCAGCAGCGCAAGGGGGGCGGCTAGCACAGATACGCAGTATTTT.

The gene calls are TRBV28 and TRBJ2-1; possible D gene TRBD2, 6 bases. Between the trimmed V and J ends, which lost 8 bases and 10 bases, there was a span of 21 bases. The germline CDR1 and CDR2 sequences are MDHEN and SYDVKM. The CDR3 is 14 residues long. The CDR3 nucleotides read TGTGCCAGCCGGGCGGGACCTCAGAAGAGGGAGCAGTTCTTC. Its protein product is CASRAGPQKREQFF.

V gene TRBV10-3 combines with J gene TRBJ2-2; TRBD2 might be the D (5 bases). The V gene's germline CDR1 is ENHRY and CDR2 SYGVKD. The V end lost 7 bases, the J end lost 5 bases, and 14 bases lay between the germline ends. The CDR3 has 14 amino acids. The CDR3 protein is CAIMGFGGTGELFF. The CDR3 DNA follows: TGTGCCATCATGGGCTTCGGCGGGACCGGGGAGCTGTTTTTT.

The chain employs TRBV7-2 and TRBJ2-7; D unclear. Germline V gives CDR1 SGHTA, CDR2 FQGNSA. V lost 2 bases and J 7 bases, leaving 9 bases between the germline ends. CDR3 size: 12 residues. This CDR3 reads CASSLRNLEQYF. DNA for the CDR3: TGTGCCAGCAGCTTACGGAATCTGGAGCAGTACTTC. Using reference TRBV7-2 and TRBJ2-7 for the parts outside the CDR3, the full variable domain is GAGVSQSPSNKVTEKGKDVELRCDPISGHTALYWYRQSLGQGLEFLIYFQGNSAPDKSGLPSDRFSAERTGGSVSTLTIQRTQQEDSAVYLCASSLRNLEQYFGPGTRLTVT.

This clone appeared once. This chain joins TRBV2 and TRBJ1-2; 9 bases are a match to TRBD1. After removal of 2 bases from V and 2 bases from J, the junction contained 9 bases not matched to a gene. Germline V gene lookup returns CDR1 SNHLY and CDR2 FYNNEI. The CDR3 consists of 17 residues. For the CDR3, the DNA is TGTGCCAGCAGTGAATTCGCGGGACAGGGCCTAAACTATGGCTACACCTTC. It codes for CASSEFAGQGLNYGYTF.

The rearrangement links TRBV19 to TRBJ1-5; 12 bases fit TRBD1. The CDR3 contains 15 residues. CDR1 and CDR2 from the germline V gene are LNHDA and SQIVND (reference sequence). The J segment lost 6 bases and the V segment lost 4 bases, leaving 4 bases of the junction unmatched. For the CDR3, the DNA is TGTGCCAGTAGTAGAGGGACAGGGGGCGGTCAGCCCCAGCATTTT. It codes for CASSRGTGGGQPQHF. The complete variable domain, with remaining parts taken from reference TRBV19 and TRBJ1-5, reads DGGITQSPKYLFRKEGQNVTLSCEQNLNHDAMYWYRQDPGQGLRLIYYSQIVNDFQKGDIAEGYSVSREKKESFPLTVTSAQKNPTAFYLCASSRGTGGGQPQHFGDGTRLSIL.

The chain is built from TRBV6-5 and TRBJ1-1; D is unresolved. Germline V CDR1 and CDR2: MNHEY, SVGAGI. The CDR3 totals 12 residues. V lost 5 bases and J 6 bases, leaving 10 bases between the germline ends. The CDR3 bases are TGTGCCAGCAGTCGGGGTTACGCTGAAGCTTTCTTT. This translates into CASSRGYAEAFF.

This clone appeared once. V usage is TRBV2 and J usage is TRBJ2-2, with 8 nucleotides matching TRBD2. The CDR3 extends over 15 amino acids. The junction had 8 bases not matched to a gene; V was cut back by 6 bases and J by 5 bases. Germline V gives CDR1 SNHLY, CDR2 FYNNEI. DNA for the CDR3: TGTGCCAGCAGAGAAAGCGGGAGTAAGACCGGGGAGCTGTTTTTT. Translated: CASRESGSKTGELFF.

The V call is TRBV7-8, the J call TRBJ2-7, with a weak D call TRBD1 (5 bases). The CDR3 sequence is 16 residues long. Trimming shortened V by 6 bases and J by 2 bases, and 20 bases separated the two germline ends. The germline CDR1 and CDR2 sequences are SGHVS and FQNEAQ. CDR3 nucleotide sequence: TGTGCCAGCAGTTCGAGAATTGACAGATTAGCCTACGAGCAGTACTTC. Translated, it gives CASSSRIDRLAYEQYF.

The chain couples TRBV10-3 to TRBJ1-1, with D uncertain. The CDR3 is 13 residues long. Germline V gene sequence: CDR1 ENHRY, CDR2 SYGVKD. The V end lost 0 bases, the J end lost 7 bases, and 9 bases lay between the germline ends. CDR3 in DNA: TGTGCCATCAGTGAGTCGGAGGGAGGTGAAGCTTTCTTT. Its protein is CAISESEGGEAFF.

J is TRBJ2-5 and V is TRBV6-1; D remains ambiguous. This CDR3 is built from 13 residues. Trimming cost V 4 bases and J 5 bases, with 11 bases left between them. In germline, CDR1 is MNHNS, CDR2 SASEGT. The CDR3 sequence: CASSGSFPETQYF. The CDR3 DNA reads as TGTGCCAGCAGTGGTAGTTTCCCCGAGACCCAGTACTTC.

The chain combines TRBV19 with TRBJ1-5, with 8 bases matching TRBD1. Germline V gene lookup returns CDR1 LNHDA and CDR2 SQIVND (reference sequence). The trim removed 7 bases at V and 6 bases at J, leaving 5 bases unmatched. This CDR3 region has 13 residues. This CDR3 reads CASNLRGPQPQHF. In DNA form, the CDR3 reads TGTGCCAGTAACCTCAGGGGGCCTCAGCCCCAGCATTTT.

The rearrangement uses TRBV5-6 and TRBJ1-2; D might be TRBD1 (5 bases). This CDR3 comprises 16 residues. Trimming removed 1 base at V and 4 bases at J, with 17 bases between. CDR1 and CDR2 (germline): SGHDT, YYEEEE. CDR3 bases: TGTGCCAGCAGCTTGCCAGGACAACTTACTGCCTATGGCTACACCTTC. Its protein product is CASSLPGQLTAYGYTF.

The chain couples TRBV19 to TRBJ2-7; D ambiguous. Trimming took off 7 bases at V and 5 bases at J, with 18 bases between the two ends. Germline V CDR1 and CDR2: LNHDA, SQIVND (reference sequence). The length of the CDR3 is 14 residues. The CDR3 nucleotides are TGTGCCAGTAAAACAAAGTCCAGCTTCGACGAGCAGTACTTC. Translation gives CASKTKSSFDEQYF.

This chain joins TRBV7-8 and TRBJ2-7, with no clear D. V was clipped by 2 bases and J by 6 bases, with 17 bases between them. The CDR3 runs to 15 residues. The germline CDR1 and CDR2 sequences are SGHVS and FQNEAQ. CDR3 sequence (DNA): TGTGCCAGCAGCTTAAACTACCTCATCCCCCGCGAGCAGTACTTC. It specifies CASSLNYLIPREQYF.

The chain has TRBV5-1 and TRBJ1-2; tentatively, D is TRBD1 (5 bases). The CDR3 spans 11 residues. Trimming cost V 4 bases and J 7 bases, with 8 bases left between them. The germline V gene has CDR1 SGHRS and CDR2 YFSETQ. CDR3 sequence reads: CASSPGGGYTF. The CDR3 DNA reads TGCGCCAGCAGCCCGGGGGGTGGCTACACCTTC.

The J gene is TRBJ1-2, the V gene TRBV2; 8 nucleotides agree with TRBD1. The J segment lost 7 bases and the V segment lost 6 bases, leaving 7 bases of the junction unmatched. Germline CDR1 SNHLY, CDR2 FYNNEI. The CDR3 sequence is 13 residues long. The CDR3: CASRQGAGRGYTF. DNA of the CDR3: TGTGCCAGCAGGCAGGGGGCAGGACGTGGCTACACCTTC.

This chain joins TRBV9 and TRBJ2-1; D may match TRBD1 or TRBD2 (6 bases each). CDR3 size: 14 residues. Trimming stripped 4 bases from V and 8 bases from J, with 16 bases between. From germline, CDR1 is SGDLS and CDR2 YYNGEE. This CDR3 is CASSTQPGAHEQFF. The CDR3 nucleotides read TGTGCCAGCAGCACCCAACCGGGGGCCCATGAGCAGTTCTTC.

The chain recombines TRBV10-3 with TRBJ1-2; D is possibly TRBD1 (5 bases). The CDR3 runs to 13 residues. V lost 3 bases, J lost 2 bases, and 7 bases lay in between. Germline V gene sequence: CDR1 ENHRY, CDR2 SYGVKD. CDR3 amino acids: CAISEPGNYGYTF. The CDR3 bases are TGTGCCATCAGTGAACCAGGGAACTATGGCTACACCTTC.

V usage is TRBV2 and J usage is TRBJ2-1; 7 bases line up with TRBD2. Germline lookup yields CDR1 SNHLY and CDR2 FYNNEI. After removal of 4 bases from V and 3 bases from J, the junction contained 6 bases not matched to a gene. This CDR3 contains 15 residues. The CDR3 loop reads CASSAERGFYNEQFF. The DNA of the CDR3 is TGTGCCAGCAGTGCTGAGCGGGGCTTCTACAATGAGCAGTTCTTC.

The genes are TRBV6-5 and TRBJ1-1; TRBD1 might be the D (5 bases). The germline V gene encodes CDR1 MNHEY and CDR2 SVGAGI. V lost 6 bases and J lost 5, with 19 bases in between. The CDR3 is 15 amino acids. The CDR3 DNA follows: TGTGCCAGCAGCCCAGGGAAAGAACGGGGAACTGAAGCTTTCTTT. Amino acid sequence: CASSPGKERGTEAFF.

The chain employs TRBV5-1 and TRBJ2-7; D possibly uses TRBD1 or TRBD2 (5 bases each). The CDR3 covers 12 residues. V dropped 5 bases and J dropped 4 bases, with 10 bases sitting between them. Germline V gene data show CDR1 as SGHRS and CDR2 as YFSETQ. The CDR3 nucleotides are TGCGCCAGCAGTTCAGGGACGTACGAGCAGTACTTC. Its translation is CASSSGTYEQYF.

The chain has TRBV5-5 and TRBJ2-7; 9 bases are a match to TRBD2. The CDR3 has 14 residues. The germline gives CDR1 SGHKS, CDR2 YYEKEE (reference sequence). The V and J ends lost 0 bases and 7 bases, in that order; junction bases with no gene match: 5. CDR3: CASSLASGMGEQYF. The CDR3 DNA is TGTGCCAGCAGCTTGGCTAGCGGGATGGGAGAGCAGTACTTC. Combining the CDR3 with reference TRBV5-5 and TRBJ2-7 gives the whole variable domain DAGVTQSPTHLIKTRGQQVTLRCSPISGHKSVSWYQQVLGQGPQFIFQYYEKEERGRGNFPDRFSARQFPNYSSELNVNALLLGDSALYLCASSLASGMGEQYFGPGTRLTVT.

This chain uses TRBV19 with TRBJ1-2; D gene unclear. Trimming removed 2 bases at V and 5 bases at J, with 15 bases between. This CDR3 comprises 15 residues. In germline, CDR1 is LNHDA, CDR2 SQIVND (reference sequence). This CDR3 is CASSILTASTYGYTF. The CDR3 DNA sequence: TGTGCCAGTAGTATACTTACAGCCTCCACTTATGGCTACACCTTC.

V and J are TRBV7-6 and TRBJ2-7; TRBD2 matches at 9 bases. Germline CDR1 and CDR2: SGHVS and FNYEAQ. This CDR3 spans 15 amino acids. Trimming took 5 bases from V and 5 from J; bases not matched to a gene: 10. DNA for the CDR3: TGTGCCAGCAGCCCTGTTAGCGGGAGTCTCCACGAGCAGTACTTC. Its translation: CASSPVSGSLHEQYF.

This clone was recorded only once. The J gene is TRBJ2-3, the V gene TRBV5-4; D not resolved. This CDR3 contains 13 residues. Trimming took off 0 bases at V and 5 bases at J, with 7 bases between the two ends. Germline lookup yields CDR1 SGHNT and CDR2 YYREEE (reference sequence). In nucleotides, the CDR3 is TGTGCCAGCAGCTTGGCATCACTAGATACGCAGTATTTT. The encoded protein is CASSLASLDTQYF.

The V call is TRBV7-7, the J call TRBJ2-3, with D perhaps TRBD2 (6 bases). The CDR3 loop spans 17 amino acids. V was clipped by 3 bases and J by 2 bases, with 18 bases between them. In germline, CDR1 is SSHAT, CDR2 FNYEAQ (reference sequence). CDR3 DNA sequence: TGTGCCAGCAGCTTGGGTTTTGGCGCGGGGATCACAGATACGCAGTATTTT. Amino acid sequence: CASSLGFGAGITDTQYF.

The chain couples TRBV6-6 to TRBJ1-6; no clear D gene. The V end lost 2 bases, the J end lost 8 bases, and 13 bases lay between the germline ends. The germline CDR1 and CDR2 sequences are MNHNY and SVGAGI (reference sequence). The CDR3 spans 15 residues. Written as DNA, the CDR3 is TGTGCCAGCAGTTACGACGGGCAGGCCTATTCACCCCTCCACTTT. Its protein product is CASSYDGQAYSPLHF.

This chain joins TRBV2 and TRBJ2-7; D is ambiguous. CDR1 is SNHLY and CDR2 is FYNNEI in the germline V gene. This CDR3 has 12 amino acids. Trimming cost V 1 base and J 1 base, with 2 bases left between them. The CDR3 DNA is TGTGCCAGCAGTGAAGGGTCCTACGAGCAGTACTTC. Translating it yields CASSEGSYEQYF.

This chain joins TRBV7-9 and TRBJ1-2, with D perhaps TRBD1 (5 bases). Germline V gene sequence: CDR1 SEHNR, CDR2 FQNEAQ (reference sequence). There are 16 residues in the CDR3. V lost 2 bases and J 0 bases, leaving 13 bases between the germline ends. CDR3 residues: CASSLHSQTANYGYTF. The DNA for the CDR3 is TGTGCCAGCAGCTTACACTCTCAGACAGCTAACTATGGCTACACCTTC. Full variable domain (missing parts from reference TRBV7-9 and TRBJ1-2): DTGVSQNPRHKITKRGQNVTFRCDPISEHNRLYWYRQTLGQGPEFLTYFQNEAQLEKSRLLSDRFSAERPKGSFSTLEIQRTEQGDSAMYLCASSLHSQTANYGYTFGSGTRLTVV.

The CDR3 protein is CATSRRPTVSGANVLTF. The CDR3 DNA follows: TGTGCCACCAGCCGCCGACCGACAGTTTCTGGGGCCAACGTCCTGACTTTC. The V call is TRBV15, the J call TRBJ2-6, with D possibly being TRBD1 (5 bases). In germline, CDR1 is LNHNV, CDR2 YYDKDF (reference sequence). V was shortened by 5 bases and J by 1 base, with 15 bases between the two germline ends. The CDR3 is made up of 17 amino acids.